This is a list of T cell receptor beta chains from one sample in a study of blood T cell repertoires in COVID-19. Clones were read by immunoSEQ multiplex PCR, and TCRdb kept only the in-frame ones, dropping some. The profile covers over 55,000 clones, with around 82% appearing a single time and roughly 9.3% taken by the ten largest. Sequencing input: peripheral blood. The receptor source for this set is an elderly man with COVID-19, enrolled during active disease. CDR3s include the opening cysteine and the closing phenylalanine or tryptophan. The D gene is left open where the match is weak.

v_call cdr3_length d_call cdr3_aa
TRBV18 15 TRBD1 CASSPETGQGTGAFF
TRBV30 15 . CAWSGGTLYNSPLHF
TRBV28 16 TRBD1 CASSSGTERTNEKLFF
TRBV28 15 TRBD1 CASRPLRGPGETQYF
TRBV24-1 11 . CATSVNGKLFF
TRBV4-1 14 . CASSPPPGEDGYTF
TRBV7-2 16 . CASSLRGRAQGETQYF
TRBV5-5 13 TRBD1 CASRRTGWTEAFF
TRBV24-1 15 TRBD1 CATSDTGEGDQPQHF
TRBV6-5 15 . CASSFHPGLYSPLHF
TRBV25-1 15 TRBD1 CASRFTGEADTEAFF
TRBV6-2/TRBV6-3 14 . CASSYGQINTEAFF
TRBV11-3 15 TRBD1 CASSRGGRGEETQYF
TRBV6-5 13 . CASSYPQTDEAFF
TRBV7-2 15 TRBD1 CASSSTGGREEKLFF
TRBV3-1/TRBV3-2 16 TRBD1 CASSQGRGGINYGYTF
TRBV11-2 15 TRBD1 CASGSPTGFGNTIYF
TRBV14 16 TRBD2 CASSQEAGVPSGELFF
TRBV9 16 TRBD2 CASNPSGRGSYNEQFF
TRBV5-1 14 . CASRLGTVTGELFF
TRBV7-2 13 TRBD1 CASSFNRGEKLFF
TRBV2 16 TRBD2 CATPESPSGGTDTQYF
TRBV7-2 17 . CASSLLSWAERNSPLHF
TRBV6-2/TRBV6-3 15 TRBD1 CASSYSGTRGLGAFF
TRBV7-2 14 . CASSFSSGTDTQYF
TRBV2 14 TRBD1 CASARDRAYEKLFF
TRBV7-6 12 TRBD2 CASSLAGGTQYF
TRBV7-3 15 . CASSQNGLEGNEQFF
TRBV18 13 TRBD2 CATREGSTDTQYF
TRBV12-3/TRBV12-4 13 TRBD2 CASTLAGGETQYF
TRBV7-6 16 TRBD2 CASSLGLAGTQETQYF
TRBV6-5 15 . CASSYHGGEDQPQHF
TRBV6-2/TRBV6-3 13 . CASSPRGAQPQHF
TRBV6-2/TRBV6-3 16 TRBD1 CASSSLQGVVAQPQHF
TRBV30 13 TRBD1 CAWKGQGFYGYTF
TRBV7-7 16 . CASSLGAGPNTGELFF
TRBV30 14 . CAWTHHGDSGEAFF
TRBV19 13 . CASSTTGYYGYTF
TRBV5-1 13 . CASRAEGNTEAFF
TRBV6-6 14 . CASSYSGTLYGYTF
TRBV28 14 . CASSPLGEDQPQHF
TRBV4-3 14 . CASSQDPLGGEQYF
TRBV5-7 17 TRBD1 CASSLAFRTGLYNEQFF
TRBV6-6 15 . CASSPHGEVNTEAFF
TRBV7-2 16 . CASSLRTGFNTGELFF
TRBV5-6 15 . CASSSSGQGAYGYTF
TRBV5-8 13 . CASSFQYQETQYF
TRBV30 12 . CAWSAGSVTIYF
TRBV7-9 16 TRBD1 CASSPRQGRTEYGYTF
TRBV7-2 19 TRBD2 CASSPRGLAGGDLAGELFF
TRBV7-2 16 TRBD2 CASTFNPGGGTDTQYF
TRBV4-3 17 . CASSHFQGGGSGNTIYF
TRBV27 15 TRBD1 CASSLWQGAQDTQYF
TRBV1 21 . CTSSPSVLVKDRESSYNEQFF
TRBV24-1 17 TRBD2 CATSDLVPGLASNEQFF
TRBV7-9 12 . CASSLDSRGRYF
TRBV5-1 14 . CASSATGTQETQYF
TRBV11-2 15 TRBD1 CASSVAQGASDTQYF